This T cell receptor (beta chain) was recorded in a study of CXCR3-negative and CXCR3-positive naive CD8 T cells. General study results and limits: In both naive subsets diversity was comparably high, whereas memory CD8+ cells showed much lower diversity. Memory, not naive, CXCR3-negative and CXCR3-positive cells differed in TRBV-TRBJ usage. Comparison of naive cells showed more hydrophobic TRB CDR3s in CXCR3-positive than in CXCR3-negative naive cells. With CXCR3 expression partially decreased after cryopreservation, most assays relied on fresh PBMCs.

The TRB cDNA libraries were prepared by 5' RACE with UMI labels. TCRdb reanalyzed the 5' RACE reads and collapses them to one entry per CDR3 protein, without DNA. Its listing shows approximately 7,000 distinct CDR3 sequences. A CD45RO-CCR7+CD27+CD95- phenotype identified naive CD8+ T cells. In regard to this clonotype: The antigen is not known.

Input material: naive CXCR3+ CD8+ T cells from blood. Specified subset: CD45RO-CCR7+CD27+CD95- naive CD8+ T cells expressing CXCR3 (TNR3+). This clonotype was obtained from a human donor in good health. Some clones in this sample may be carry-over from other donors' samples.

The CDR3 is CASSTIQGESATDTQYF. The gene calls are TRBV7-2 and TRBJ2-3; TCRdb's assignment of TRBD1 cannot be checked, as there is no DNA. Germline CDR1 SGHTA, CDR2 FQGNSA. The CDR3 is 17 amino acids.